This TCR beta chain was recorded in a study of T cell repertoires in cytomegalovirus infection. Study information: CMV epitopes in the study were HLA-C-restricted (recently identified) and HLA-B-restricted (well studied).

MiXCR, run by TCRdb on the reads, gives a single entry per CDR3 protein. The sample yields 340,000 or so distinct CDR3 sequences, 25% seen once. The CDR3 covers 14 residues. CDR1 and CDR2 from the germline V gene are SNHLY and FYNNEI. V lost 6 bases and J lost 5; bases outside the gene matches: 9. On this clonotype: The antigen is not known.

The clonotype originates from a human donor in good health (CMV status not recorded). Some clones in this sample may be carry-over from other donors' samples. The V call is TRBV2, the J call TRBJ1-1; TRBD1 agrees at 7 bases. This sample comprised cultured PBMCs, obtained from culture after CMV antigen stimulation. DNA for the CDR3: TGTGCCAGCAGCACCGCAGGGGGATATACTGAAGCTTTCTTT. Amino acids: CASSTAGGYTEAFF.